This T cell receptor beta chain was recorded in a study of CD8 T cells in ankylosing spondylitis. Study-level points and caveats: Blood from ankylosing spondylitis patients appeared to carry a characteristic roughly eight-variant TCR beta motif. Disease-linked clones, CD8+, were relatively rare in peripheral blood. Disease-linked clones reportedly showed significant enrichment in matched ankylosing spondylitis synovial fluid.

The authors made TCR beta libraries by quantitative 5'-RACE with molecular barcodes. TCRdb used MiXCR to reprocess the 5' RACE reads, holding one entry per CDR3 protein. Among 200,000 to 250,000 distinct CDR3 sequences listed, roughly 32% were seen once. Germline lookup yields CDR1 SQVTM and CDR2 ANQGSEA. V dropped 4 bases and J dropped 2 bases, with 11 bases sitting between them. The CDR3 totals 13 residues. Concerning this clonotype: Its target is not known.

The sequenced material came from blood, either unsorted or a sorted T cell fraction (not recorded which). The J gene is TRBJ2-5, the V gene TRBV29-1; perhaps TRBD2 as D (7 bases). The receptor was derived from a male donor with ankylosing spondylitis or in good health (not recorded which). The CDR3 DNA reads TGCAGCGTTGGGCGGGGGCCGCAAGAGACCCAGTACTTC. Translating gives CSVGRGPQETQYF.